This T cell receptor beta chain comes out of a study of blood T cell repertoires in COVID-19 (dated by TCRdb to the early 2020s). Context from the whole study: The collaborator samples originated in the United States, Italy and Spain and spanned the acute and convalescent phases of COVID-19. The sample metadata nearly always contained a de-identified subject ID, COVID-19 status, age in years and sex. Samples came from the ongoing ImmuneRACE study (first 160 participants) plus 1,254 subjects from 6 global collaborators. Where available, HLA class I and class II types were obtained from metadata supplied by the sample provider rather than from assay-based typing. The prospective study material was composed of cDNA or gDNA derived from T cells, B-cell-depleted T cells, or PBMCs. The repertoires were released in a freely available public database intended as a resource for research on the immune response to SARS-CoV-2. Deeply sampled blood TCRbeta repertoires from subjects exposed to, actively infected with, or recovered from COVID-19 were included in the dataset.

TCRbeta CDR3 regions were amplified from genomic DNA using the immunoSEQ Assay, a bias-controlled multiplex PCR. In the source study's methods: The number of nucleated cells in each sample was estimated by amplification of reference gene primers within the assay. To quantify the absolute abundance of each unique TCRbeta CDR3 rearrangement, sequence reads were collapsed and filtered. For each sample, productive Simpson clonality was calculated by taking the square root of Simpson's diversity index across productive rearrangements. What TCRdb holds here is the immuneACCESS table cut down to in-frame rearrangements. Part of the clones is not present; checked against another copy, under half of the missing clones reflect an unresolved V gene, and the others are unexplained. The DNA was the basis for D and trimming; V, J and clone size are from that table. The sample table lists about 50,000 clones, approximately 87% of them with a count of one. Together, the top ten hold almost 6% of the sample.

What the authors observed across the whole study: Clinical and demographic metadata were provided uncurated, with the amount varying by source and participant.

CDR1 and CDR2, per the germline V gene, are MNHEY and SVGAGI. From its cysteine to its phenylalanine, the CDR3 spans 15 amino acids. The DNA shown is the 45-base CDR3, in frame from base 1. The trim is 2 bases for V and 0 bases for J, with a gap of 8 bases between the germline ends. Concerning this clone: What this receptor recognizes is not known. The sample holds no much larger clone one base away, and base qualities are not on file.

Whole blood was collected in K2EDTA tubes by collaborating institutions according to the institutions' own protocols. For TCRbeta analysis, collaborator samples were shipped as frozen whole blood, as isolated PBMCs, or as DNA extracted from either sample type. In this chain, TRBV6-5 is recombined with TRBJ1-3, with no reliable assignment of the D segment. This receptor was identified in a woman aged 55-69 years with acute or convalescent COVID-19. The sample consisted of peripheral blood. The DNA sequence follows: TGTGCCAGCAGTTACGAGCCCTTCTCTGGAAACACCATATATTTT. Translation gives CASSYEPFSGNTIYF.